This passage covers 10 T cell receptor beta chains from one sample sequenced in a study of blood T cell repertoires in COVID-19. Here immunoSEQ multiplex PCR was the method, and the copy in TCRdb shows in-frame clones only, minus some. The table lists 250,000 to 300,000 clones, 86% of them singletons. The material sequenced was peripheral blood. The receptors were sampled from a woman aged 25 to 39 with COVID-19, enrolled during active disease.

This sequence joins TRBV6-5 and TRBJ1-2; 8 bases are shared with TRBD1. From germline, CDR1 is MNHEY and CDR2 SVGAGI. Trimming took 6 bases from V and 6 from J; bases not matched to a gene: 9. This CDR3 has 14 residues. The CDR3 DNA reads TGTGCCAGCAGAGCCGTCAGGGGGCATAATGGCTACACCTTC. This encodes CASRAVRGHNGYTF.

The chain employs TRBV4-1 and TRBJ2-1; TRBD2 aligns across 7 bases. CDR3 length: 15 residues. Germline CDR1 MGHRA, CDR2 YSYEKL. The V gene end was trimmed by 3 bases and the J gene end by 0 bases; junction bases not matched to a gene: 2. CDR3: CASSHAGVSYNEQFF. The CDR3 nucleotides are TGCGCCAGCAGCCATGCGGGGGTCTCCTACAATGAGCAGTTCTTC.

V and J are TRBV19 and TRBJ2-2; D possibly corresponds to TRBD1 (5 bases). This CDR3 comprises 15 residues. Germline V gene data show CDR1 as LNHDA and CDR2 as SQIVND (reference sequence). Trimming left V 8 bases short and J 7 bases short, with 20 bases between. The CDR3 nucleotides read TGTGCCAGTGCCACCCCTGCGACAGCTGACGGGGAGCTGTTTTTT. As protein: CASATPATADGELFF.

The chain couples TRBV6-6 to TRBJ1-3; D is unclear. CDR1 MNHNY and CDR2 SVGAGI come from the germline V gene (reference sequence). Trimming left V 6 bases short and J 4 bases short, with 4 bases between. There are 11 residues in the CDR3. As DNA, the CDR3 is TGTGCCAGCAGGCAGGGAAACACCATATATTTT. It encodes CASRQGNTIYF.

This clone was counted a single time. The genes are TRBV5-1 and TRBJ2-1; 8 positions match TRBD1. CDR3 size: 14 residues. In germline, CDR1 is SGHRS, CDR2 YFSETQ. Germline trimming cut 1 base from V and 9 bases from J; bases unmatched to any gene: 6. The CDR3 here is CASSLRPGGSEQFF. The CDR3 coding sequence is TGCGCCAGCAGCTTGCGTCCAGGGGGCAGTGAGCAGTTCTTC.

This chain joins TRBV11-2 and TRBJ2-1; TRBD1 is a possible D gene (6 bases). CDR1 and CDR2 from the germline V gene are SGHAT and FQNNGV. The CDR3 covers 13 residues. Between the trimmed V and J ends, which lost 7 bases and 5 bases, there was a span of 12 bases. Here the CDR3 DNA reads TGTGCCAGCACCGCGGACAGAAACAATGAGCAGTTCTTC. It specifies CASTADRNNEQFF.

In DNA form, the CDR3 reads TGCAGCGTTGGCCACCACCGGGACAGGGGCTATGGCTACACCTTC. This sequence encodes CSVGHHRDRGYGYTF. This chain links TRBV29-1 with TRBJ1-2; 10 bases line up with TRBD1. Germline CDR1 reads SQVTM; CDR2 reads ANQGSEA. The V and J ends lost 4 bases and 4 bases, in that order; junction bases with no gene match: 9. This CDR3 is built from 15 residues. Looking up the rest from reference TRBV29-1 and TRBJ1-2 gives the full variable domain: SAVISQKPSRDICQRGTSLTIQCQVDSQVTMMFWYRQQPGQSLTLIATANQGSEATYESGFVIDKFPISRPNLTFSTLTVSNMSPEDSSIYLCSVGHHRDRGYGYTFGSGTRLTVV.

The chain combines TRBV27 with TRBJ1-2; 9 bases agree with TRBD1. CDR1 and CDR2 from the germline V gene are MNHEY and SMNVEV (reference sequence). The CDR3 has 19 residues. J was trimmed by 1 base and V by 2 bases; bases with no gene match: 14. CDR3 DNA: TGTGCCAGCAGTTTAAAGGGGGTGTCCGGACAGGGGATTAACTATGGCTACACCTTC. It encodes CASSLKGVSGQGINYGYTF.

This rearrangement joins TRBV9 to TRBJ1-2; D gene ambiguous. V lost 4 bases to trimming and J lost 4 bases, with 11 bases between them. This CDR3 spans 13 amino acids. Germline assignment: CDR1 SGDLS and CDR2 YYNGEE. The DNA for the CDR3 is TGTGCCAGCAGCCCAGAAAATATCTATGGCTACACCTTC. As protein: CASSPENIYGYTF.

The chain carries TRBV27 and TRBJ1-1, with 7 positions matching TRBD1. V shed 3 bases and J 5 bases; nucleotides not matched to a gene: 6. Germline V gene sequence: CDR1 MNHEY, CDR2 SMNVEV (reference sequence). CDR3 size: 14 residues. The CDR3 DNA reads TGTGCCAGCAGTTTGCGACAGGGCGGAACTGAAGCTTTCTTT. Protein product: CASSLRQGGTEAFF.